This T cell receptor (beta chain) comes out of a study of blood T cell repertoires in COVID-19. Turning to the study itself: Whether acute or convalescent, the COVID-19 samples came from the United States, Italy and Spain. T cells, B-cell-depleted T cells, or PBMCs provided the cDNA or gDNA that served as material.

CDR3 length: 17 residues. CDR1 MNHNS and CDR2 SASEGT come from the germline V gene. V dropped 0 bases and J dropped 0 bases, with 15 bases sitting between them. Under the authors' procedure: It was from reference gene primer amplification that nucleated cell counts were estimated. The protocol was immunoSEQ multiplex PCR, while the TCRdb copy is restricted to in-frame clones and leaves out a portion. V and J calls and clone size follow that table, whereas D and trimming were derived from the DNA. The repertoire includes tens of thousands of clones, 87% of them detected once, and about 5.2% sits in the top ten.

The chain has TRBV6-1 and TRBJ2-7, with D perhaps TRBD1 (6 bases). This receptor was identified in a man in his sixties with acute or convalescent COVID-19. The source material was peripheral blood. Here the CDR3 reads CASSEAGQGPRSYEQYF. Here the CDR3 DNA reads TGTGCCAGCAGTGAAGCAGGGCAGGGGCCACGCTCCTACGAGCAGTACTTC.